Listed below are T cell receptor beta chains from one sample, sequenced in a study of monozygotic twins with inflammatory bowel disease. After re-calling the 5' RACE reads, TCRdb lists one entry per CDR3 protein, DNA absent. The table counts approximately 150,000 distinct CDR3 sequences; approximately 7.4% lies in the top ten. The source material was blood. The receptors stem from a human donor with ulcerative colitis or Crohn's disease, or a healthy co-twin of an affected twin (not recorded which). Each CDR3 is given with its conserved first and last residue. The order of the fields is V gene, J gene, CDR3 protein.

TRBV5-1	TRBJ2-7	CASSLAGGSGEQYF
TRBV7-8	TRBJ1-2	CASSGTGLVGGYTF
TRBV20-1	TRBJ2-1	CSASKSGGNEQFF
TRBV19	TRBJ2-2	CASSIVGSGRAGTGELFF
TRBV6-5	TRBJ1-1	CASSYRESGGDTEAFF
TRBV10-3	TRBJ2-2	CAIRDTSSSTGELFF
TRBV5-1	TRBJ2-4	CASSLGSSPGNIQYF
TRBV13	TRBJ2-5	CASSKGTSFPPETQYF
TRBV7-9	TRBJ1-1	CASSTTGVPEAFF
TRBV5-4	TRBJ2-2	CASSSPNRGATGELFF
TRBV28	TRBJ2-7	CASSLKGYEQYF
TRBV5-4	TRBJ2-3	CASSPEITGGGTDTQYF
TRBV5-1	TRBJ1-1	CASRVESMNTEAFF
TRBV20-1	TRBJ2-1	CSARVGGGYNEQFF
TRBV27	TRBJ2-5	CASSLGLAGRQETQYF
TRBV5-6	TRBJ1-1	CASSLFDAEAFF
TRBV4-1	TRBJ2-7	CASSQEGNSWGEQYF
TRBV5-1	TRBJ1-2	CASSLDSYGYTF
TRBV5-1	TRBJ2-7	CASSFTRDPGAYEQYF
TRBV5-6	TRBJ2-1	CASSLTTFNEQFF
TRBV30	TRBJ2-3	CAWAGDRATDTQYF
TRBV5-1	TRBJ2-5	CASSRDSLQETQYF
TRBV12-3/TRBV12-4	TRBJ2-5	CASSSDRYLETQYF
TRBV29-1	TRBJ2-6	CSVGQGSNVLTF
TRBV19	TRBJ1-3	CASRTDRAFLASGNTIYF
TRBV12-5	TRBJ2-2	CASGLRPGAGELFF
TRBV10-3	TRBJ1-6	CAIRVDSNSPLHF
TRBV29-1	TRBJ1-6	CSVGPGTVDSPLHF
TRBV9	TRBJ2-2	CASSVALAGSPGELFF
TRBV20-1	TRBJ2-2	CSARTSGGAVGELFF
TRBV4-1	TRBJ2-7	CASSPESYGTGRYEQYF
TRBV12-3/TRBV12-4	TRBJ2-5	CASRPSGSTKTQYF
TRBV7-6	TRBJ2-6	CVSTPGQGSGANVLTF
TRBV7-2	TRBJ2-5	CASSFLAIQETQYF
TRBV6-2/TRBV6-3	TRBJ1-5	CASSDDGAPQHF
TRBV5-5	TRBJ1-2	CASSLVGTYGYTF
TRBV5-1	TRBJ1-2	CASSLDPGRTNYGYTF
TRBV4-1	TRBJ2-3	CASSQSAADTQYF
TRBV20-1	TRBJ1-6	CSALPWVDSPLHF
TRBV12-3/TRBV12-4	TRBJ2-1	CASSGTTSRLPDNEQFF
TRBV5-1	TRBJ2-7	CASSFNSAGWNEQYF
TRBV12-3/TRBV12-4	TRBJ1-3	CATGTSSGNTIYF
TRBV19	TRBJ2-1	CASSIRRQSSYNEQFF
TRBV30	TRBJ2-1	CAWKGGGLTNEQFF
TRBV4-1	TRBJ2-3	CASSQGPGGGDTQYF
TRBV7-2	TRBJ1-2	CASSLGQGAEGYTF
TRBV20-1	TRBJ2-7	CSAPRPGTSGRSYEQYF
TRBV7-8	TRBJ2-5	CASSLSAGIGETQYF
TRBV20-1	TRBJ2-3	CSAPNPRLADERGQYF